This T cell receptor (beta chain) was observed in a study of blood T cell repertoires in COVID-19. Sequencing was performed with immunoSEQ multiplex PCR; in TCRdb, only in-frame clones are kept and a portion is missing. The sample carries about 170,000 clones, about nine tenths recorded once. The CDR3 is made up of 16 amino acids. The trim removed 1 base at V and 2 bases at J, leaving 7 bases unmatched. Germline CDR1 is LNHNV and CDR2 is YYDKDF (reference sequence). This sequence joins TRBV15 and TRBJ1-2; 7 nucleotides match TRBD1. This receptor was obtained from a man between 18 and 29 years old with COVID-19, enrolled during active disease. The sample taken for sequencing was peripheral blood. The CDR3 bases are TGTGCCACCAGCAGAGTGATCACAGGGGACAACTATGGCTACACCTTC. Protein: CATSRVITGDNYGYTF.